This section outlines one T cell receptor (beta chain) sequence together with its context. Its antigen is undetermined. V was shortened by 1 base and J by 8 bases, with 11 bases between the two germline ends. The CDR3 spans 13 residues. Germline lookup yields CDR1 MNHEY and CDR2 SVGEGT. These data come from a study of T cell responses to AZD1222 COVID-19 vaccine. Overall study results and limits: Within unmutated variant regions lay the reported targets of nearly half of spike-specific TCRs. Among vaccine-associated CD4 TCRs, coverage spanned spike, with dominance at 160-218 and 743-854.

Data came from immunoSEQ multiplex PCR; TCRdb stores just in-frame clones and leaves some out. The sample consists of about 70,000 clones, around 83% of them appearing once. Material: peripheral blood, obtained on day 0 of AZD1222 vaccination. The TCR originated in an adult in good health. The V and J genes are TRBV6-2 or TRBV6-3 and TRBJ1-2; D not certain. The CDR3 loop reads CASSYLASDGYTF. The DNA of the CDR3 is TGTGCCAGCAGTTACTTGGCTTCTGACGGCTACACCTTC.